This T cell receptor beta chain stems from a study of shared clonotypes between healthy human individuals. V shed 6 bases and J 4 bases; nucleotides not matched to a gene: 14. Germline V gene sequence: CDR1 SNHLY, CDR2 FYNNEI. The CDR3 length is 16 residues. Concerning this clone itself: Its antigen remains unknown.

Libraries were prepared by immunoSEQ multiplex PCR; TCRdb keeps only in-frame clonotypes and omits some of them. The sample consists of 2,500,000 or so clones, roughly 92% of them appearing once. Study observations and caveats: Sequencing depth was expected to affect clonotype sharing among donors.

Sequenced input: naive CD4+ T cells sorted from blood. Sample subset: CD45RA+ positively selected. The receptor comes from a man aged 18 to 29 in good health. The genes are TRBV2 and TRBJ1-2; TRBD1 matches 7 bases. The CDR3 spells CASSLRQGLKGYGYTF. The CDR3 nucleotides read TGTGCCAGCAGCCTCCGACAGGGATTAAAAGGCTATGGCTACACCTTC.